This paragraph reports one T cell receptor beta chain. It has no known antigen specificity. No per-base quality is available; no much larger clone lies one base away. Using the immunoSEQ assay, TCRB CDR3 regions were amplified from 1.5 to 2 micrograms of genomic DNA, or from all available DNA when less than that was on hand. The multiplex PCR relied on 60 forward primers for TCR V beta segments and 13 reverse primers for J beta segments. To estimate reads per starting template, synthetic control templates were spiked into each sample at limiting dilution. Sequencing produced 87 bp reads on the Illumina HiSeq System. Processing in the source paper ran as follows. PCR and sequencing errors were removed by merging closely related sequences with a nearest neighbor algorithm. TCR overlap was defined as the percentage of unique tumor TCR beta sequences that were also present in the same patient's peripheral blood. This immuneACCESS table, as held by TCRdb, lists in-frame sequences with V and J called but not all clones. Of the missing ones, under half trace to an unresolved V gene in checked studies; the others have no known cause. V and J calls plus clone size are reproduced from that table; the DNA served to infer D and trimming. The sample table contains about 92,000 clones; only one count was recorded for over 75% of them. The ten top clones hold 15% to 19% of the sample.

Relative to germline, V is missing 3 bases and J is missing 2 bases, with 12 bases of the junction outside any gene match. The CDR3 contains 17 residues, cysteine and phenylalanine counted. Just CDR3 DNA is preserved here, 51 bases in frame from base 1. Via the germline V gene (reference sequence), CDR1 is LNHDA and CDR2 SQIVND. Patients were selected on the basis of adequate residual fresh-frozen tumor tissue and more than two years of available survival data. Although molecular status otherwise differed among the glioblastoma patients, no patient had an isocitrate dehydrogenase mutation. PBMC collection took place before vaccination, two weeks after the third vaccination, and at tumor progression if progression occurred. The Qiagen DNeasy Blood extraction Kit was used for extraction of genomic DNA. This entry belongs to a study of glioma-infiltrating T cells after dendritic cell vaccination (dated by TCRdb to 2016 to 2018). In the study overall: A cohort of 15 glioblastoma patients from Phase I and II dendritic cell vaccination trials was included, of whom 9 were newly diagnosed and 6 had recurrent disease. Autologous tumor lysate-pulsed dendritic cell vaccination was administered to the patients between the early 2000s and the early 2010s. To make the vaccine, monocyte-derived dendritic cells were cultured for under eight days with IL-4 and GM-CSF and then pulsed overnight with autologous tumor lysate. Each patient was given three intradermal dendritic cell vaccine injections, spaced two weeks apart, in the arm below the axilla. In glioblastoma patients vaccinated with dendritic cells, deep sequencing of TCR beta CDR3 regions served to measure the amount of tumor-infiltrating lymphocytes and to compare repertoires between tumor and blood. TCR sequencing metrics, including TIL content and tumor-blood repertoire overlap, were correlated with survival after dendritic cell vaccination. Broader findings and caveats from the paper: Higher estimated pretreatment TIL content predicted longer time to progression and overall survival after dendritic cell vaccination. The three-group TCR overlap response model was characterized as speculative, and prospective validation of the model was stated to be required. The cohort was small and heterogeneous, few patients had complete blood and tumor sets, and even fewer had initial-recurrent tumor pairs. No direct relationship between TCR clonality and survival was found, suggesting that a diverse polyclonal response may matter.

The sequencing used blood, collected before dendritic cell vaccination. The sequence links TRBV19 to TRBJ1-1; TRBD1 lines up with 7 middle nucleotides. The clonotype was recovered from a human donor with glioblastoma. The CDR3 loop reads CASSIDYDRDTNTEAFF. The nucleotide sequence is TGTGCCAGTAGTATTGATTACGACAGGGACACTAACACTGAAGCTTTCTTT.